The following is a T cell receptor beta chain sequence with its context. What it binds is not known. The data are from a study of blood T cells in healthy people across ages. Background on the study: Through template switching, about one barcoded beta molecule was captured per two T cells, as measured in model experiments.

Using a J-beta primer mix together with a sample-barcoded 5' primer, a second PCR was run for 7 to 11 cycles. TCRdb re-called the 5' RACE reads through MiXCR, storing one row per CDR3 protein. Of about 680,000 distinct CDR3 sequences listed, around 48% are singletons. Study results and caveats: The study found more naive CD4+ cells and higher diversity in long-lived than aged donors.

Roughly 9.2 milliliters was the volume of peripheral blood drawn from each donor. Germline CDR1 SGHTA, CDR2 FQGNSA. The CDR3 covers 14 residues. V lost 4 bases to trimming and J lost 4 bases; unmatched junction nucleotides: 5. This chain uses TRBV7-2 with TRBJ2-7; TRBD1 agrees at 9 bases. This sequence was found in a woman aged 55-75 years in good health. The specimen sequenced was blood. DNA for the CDR3: TGTGCCAGCAGCTCTTCCGGGACAGGGTACGAGCAGTACTTC. Translating gives CASSSSGTGYEQYF.